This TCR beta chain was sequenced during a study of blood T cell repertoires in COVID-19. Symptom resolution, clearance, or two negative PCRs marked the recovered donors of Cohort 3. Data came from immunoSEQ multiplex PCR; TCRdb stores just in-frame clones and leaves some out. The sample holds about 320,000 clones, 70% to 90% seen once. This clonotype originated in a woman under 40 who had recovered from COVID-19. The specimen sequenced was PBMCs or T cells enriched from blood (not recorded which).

CDR3 protein: CASSLGGAGYGYTF. The CDR3 nucleotides read TGTGCCAGCAGCTTAGGGGGCGCAGGCTATGGCTACACCTTC. V is TRBV7-6 and J is TRBJ1-2; tentatively, D is TRBD1 (5 bases). Germline CDR1 reads SGHVS; CDR2 reads FNYEAQ. V lost 1 base to trimming and J lost 4 bases, with 10 bases between them. There are 14 residues in the CDR3.